This T cell receptor (beta chain) appears in the sequencing data of a study of blood T cell dynamics during melanoma immunotherapy. Overall study: Metastatic melanoma patients received first-line pembrolizumab or nivolumab plus ipilimumab. Findings and limits, study-wide: At W3, later disease-control patients showed bifurcated PBMC repertoire changes, unlike progressors.

In the case of this clone: Its specificity is not known.

CDR1 and CDR2 (germline): MNHNY, SVGAGI (reference sequence). Germline trimming cut 6 bases from V and 2 bases from J; bases unmatched to any gene: 5. The CDR3 has 16 residues. The assay was immunoSEQ multiplex PCR, and TCRdb's table has in-frame clones only and misses some. In the table there are about 12,000 clones, approximately 90% of which are singletons. Time point in this sample: week 3, after first cycle of checkpoint inhibitor. Sampling occurred pretreatment (T0) and at week 3 (W3), after cycle one of checkpoint blockade. Sample: blood, taken from a patient treated with checkpoint blockade. The source of this sequence is a human donor with melanoma. The chain recombines TRBV6-6 with TRBJ2-2; 11 bases match TRBD2. CDR3 loop: CASSGLAGGNTGELFF. The DNA of the CDR3 is TGTGCCAGCAGCGGCCTAGCGGGGGGAAACACCGGGGAGCTGTTTTTT.